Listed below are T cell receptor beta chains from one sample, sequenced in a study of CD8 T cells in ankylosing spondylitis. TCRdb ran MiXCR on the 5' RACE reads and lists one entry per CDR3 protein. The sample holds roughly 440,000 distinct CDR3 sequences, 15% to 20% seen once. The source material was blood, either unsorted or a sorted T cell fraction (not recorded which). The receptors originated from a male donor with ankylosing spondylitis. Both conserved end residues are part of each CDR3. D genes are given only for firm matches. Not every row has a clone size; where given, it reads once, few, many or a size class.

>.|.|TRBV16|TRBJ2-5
TGTGCCAGCAGCCAATCGAGAGGTACAGAGACCCAGTACTTC
CASSQSRGTETQYF
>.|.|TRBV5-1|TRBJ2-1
TGCGCCAGCAGCTTGGGGGGTCATGGCGAGCAGTTCTTC
CASSLGGHGEQFF
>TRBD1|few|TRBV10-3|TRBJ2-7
TGTGCCATCAGTGAGTCAGGACAGGGGGCCTACGAGCAGTACTTC
CAISESGQGAYEQYF
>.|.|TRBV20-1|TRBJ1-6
TGCAGTGCTAGAGATCTAAGGCCCGGGAAGGCACCCCTCCACTTT
CSARDLRPGKAPLHF
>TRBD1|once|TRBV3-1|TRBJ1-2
TGTGCCAGCAGCCAACCTGACAGGGGGAGTGGTGGCTACACCTTC
CASSQPDRGSGGYTF
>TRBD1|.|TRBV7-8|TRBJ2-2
TGTGCCAGCAGCCCGTCCAGGGGGCCCACGACTAGGGACACCGGGGAGCTGTTTTTT
CASSPSRGPTTRDTGELFF
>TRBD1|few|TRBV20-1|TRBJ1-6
TGCAGTGCTAGTTGGGGGACAGGGAATTCACCCCTCCACTTT
CSASWGTGNSPLHF
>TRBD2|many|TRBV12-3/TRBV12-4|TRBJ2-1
TGTGCCAGCAGCCTCAGACTAGCGGCAGACAATGAGCAGTTCTTC
CASSLRLAADNEQFF
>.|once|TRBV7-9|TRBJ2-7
TGTGCCAGCAGCCCGTGGGAAGCGCGCGAGCAGTACTTC
CASSPWEAREQYF
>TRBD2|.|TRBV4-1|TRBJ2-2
TGCGCCAGCAGCCAAGAGGGGGGGTCCACCGGGGAGCTGTTTTTT
CASSQEGGSTGELFF
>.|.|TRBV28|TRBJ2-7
TGTGCCAGCAGTTCAGGGATACGGTACGAGCAGTACTTC
CASSSGIRYEQYF
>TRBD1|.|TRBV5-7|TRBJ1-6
TGTGCCAGCAGGCGAAGGACAGGGCATTCACCCCTCCACTTT
CASRRRTGHSPLHF
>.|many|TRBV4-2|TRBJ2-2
TGTGCCAGCAGCCAAGATGGGCGGATCACCGGGGAGCTGTTTTTT
CASSQDGRITGELFF
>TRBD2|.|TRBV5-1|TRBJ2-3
TGCGCCAGCAGTTTAGCGGGGGGGCTCCCAGATACGCAGTATTTT
CASSLAGGLPDTQYF
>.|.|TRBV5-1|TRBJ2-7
TGCGCCAGCAGCATGAATGAAGAGCAGTACTTC
CASSMNEEQYF
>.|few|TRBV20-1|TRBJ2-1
TGCAGTCCCGACCCCAGGACAAACAATGAGCAGTTCTTC
CSPDPRTNNEQFF
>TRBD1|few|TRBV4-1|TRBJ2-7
TGCGCCAGCAGCCAAGCCCGACAGGGGCTGTACGAGCAGTACTTC
CASSQARQGLYEQYF
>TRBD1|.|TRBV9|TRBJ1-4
TGTGCCAGCAGCGGACAGGGCCGAGGGGAAAAACTGTTTTTT
CASSGQGRGEKLFF
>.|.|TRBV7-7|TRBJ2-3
TGTGCTAGCAGCCCTGGACCTAACACAGATACGCAGTATTTT
CASSPGPNTDTQYF
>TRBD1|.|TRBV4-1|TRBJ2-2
TGCGCCAGCAGCCACTGGGGACAGGGGGCAACCGGGGAGCTGTTTTTT
CASSHWGQGATGELFF
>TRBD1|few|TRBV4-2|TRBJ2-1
TGTGCCAGCAGCCGGTATCCCGGGACAGGGTTAGTCGATGAGCAGTTCTTC
CASSRYPGTGLVDEQFF
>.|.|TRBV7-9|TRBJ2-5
TGTGCCAGCAGCCACGGGTTGTATGGGACCCAGTACTTC
CASSHGLYGTQYF